Listed here are 26 T cell receptor beta chains from one sample, sequenced in a study of T cell clones after liver transplantation. TCRbeta sequences of proliferating CFSE-low MLR cells were labeled alloreactive. Their antigen targets remain unknown. Assay used: immunoSEQ multiplex PCR; TCRdb lists only in-frame clones, some missing. The sample has about 4,800 clones, more than 40% seen once. Material for sequencing was CD4+ T cells from cultured PBMCs. All receptors come from a human patient who received a liver transplant. The T cells may come from the graft donor.

The V gene is TRBV19, the J gene TRBJ2-7, with TRBD2 identical over 10 bases. Germline V lookup: CDR1 LNHDA, CDR2 SQIVND (reference sequence). Losses at the gene ends were 4 bases for V and 1 base for J; bases not matched to a gene: 10. The CDR3 loop spans 17 amino acids. The DNA of the CDR3 is TGTGCCAGTAGTAAGAAAGGGAGGACTAGCGGTTCCTACGAGCAGTACTTC. It translates to CASSKKGRTSGSYEQYF.

This clone was observed a single time. This chain uses TRBV18 with TRBJ2-5; TRBD1 matches 7 bases. Germline V gene lookup returns CDR1 KGHSH and CDR2 LQKENI. Losses at the gene ends were 4 bases for V and 5 bases for J; bases not matched to a gene: 4. The CDR3 runs to 13 residues. CDR3: CASSLQGRETQYF. CDR3 bases: TGTGCCAGCTCACTACAGGGGCGGGAGACCCAGTACTTC.

This clone was seen only a few times. The chain has TRBV28 and TRBJ1-4, with TRBD1 matching 9 bases. J gave up 7 bases and V 8 bases, and 11 bases lay outside the gene matches. Germline-derived CDR1 and CDR2 are MDHEN and SYDVKM. The CDR3 loop spans 15 amino acids. The CDR3 spells CASGIQGTGTEKLFF. The CDR3 DNA reads as TGTGCCAGCGGGATCCAGGGGACAGGGACTGAAAAACTGTTTTTT.

The chain joins TRBV2 to TRBJ1-1; tentative D call: TRBD1 (5 bases). The CDR3 loop spans 13 amino acids. Germline CDR1 SNHLY, CDR2 FYNNEI. The V and J ends lost 4 bases and 5 bases respectively, with 11 bases between them. The CDR3 DNA follows: TGTGCCAGCAGTGCGGGGCCCGGGACTGAAGCTTTCTTT. Translated: CASSAGPGTEAFF.

This clone was counted only a few times. V is TRBV7-9 and J is TRBJ1-2; tentative D call: TRBD1 (5 bases). The CDR3 totals 13 residues. V lost 4 bases and J 8 bases, leaving 14 bases between the germline ends. CDR1 and CDR2 from the germline V gene are SEHNR and FQNEAQ (reference sequence). The CDR3 spells CASSSSHRQGYTF. CDR3 nucleotide sequence: TGTGCCAGCAGCTCCTCACACAGACAGGGCTACACCTTC.

The genes are TRBV19 and TRBJ2-7; D is perhaps TRBD2 (5 bases). This CDR3 contains 13 residues. Looked up from germline, CDR1 is LNHDA and CDR2 is SQIVND (reference sequence). V lost 6 bases to trimming and J lost 2 bases, with 11 bases between them. CDR3 nucleotide sequence: TGTGCCAGTAGGCTGGACTCCACCTACGAGCAGTACTTC. This codes for CASRLDSTYEQYF.

By frequency in the sample, this clone is medium-sized. This chain links TRBV5-1 with TRBJ2-3; maybe TRBD1 (6 bases). CDR3 length: 14 residues. Germline V gene lookup returns CDR1 SGHRS and CDR2 YFSETQ. Trimming removed 6 bases at V and 9 bases at J, with 20 bases between. The CDR3 spells CASTPLGALETQYF. The CDR3, as DNA: TGCGCCAGCACCCCCCTGGGGGCCTTGGAGACGCAGTATTTT.

This chain links TRBV6-1 with TRBJ2-6, with D hard to call. This CDR3 is 15 amino acids long. Germline V gives CDR1 MNHNS, CDR2 SASEGT. The V end lost 2 bases, the J end lost 0 bases, and 5 bases lay between the germline ends. DNA of the CDR3: TGTGCCAGCAGTGAACTGGTCTCTGGGGCCAACGTCCTGACTTTC. The encoded protein is CASSELVSGANVLTF.

The V call is TRBV5-1, the J call TRBJ1-2; 8 nucleotides agree with TRBD1. CDR3 length equals 14 residues. Per the germline V gene, CDR1 is SGHRS and CDR2 is YFSETQ. With 4 bases clipped from V and 5 bases from J, the junction kept 7 bases outside the gene matches. DNA for the CDR3: TGCGCCAGCAGCCTCGGACAGGGAGGGTATGGCTACACCTTC. Translation gives CASSLGQGGYGYTF.

The chain couples TRBV28 to TRBJ1-3, with a possible D match to TRBD1 (6 bases). CDR1 is MDHEN and CDR2 is SYDVKM in the germline V gene. The germline V and J ends were trimmed by 7 bases and 4 bases, with 14 bases remaining between them. This CDR3 contains 14 residues. CDR3 in amino acids: CASIPGTSGNTIYF. CDR3 DNA: TGTGCCAGCATCCCCGGGACATCCGGAAACACCATATATTTT.

This clone is termed medium-sized. The chain links TRBV30 to TRBJ1-5; D not certain. The CDR3 is 13 amino acids. V dropped 0 bases and J dropped 7 bases, with 10 bases sitting between them. The V gene's germline CDR1 is GTSNPN and CDR2 SVGIG (reference sequence). The CDR3 DNA reads as TGTGCCTGGAGTGTTACAAATGCCCAGCCCCAGCATTTT. The encoded protein is CAWSVTNAQPQHF.

This clone is medium-sized (0.01 to 0.1%). The J gene is TRBJ1-1, the V gene TRBV6-5, with D possibly matching TRBD1 (5 bases). The V gene lost 2 bases and the J gene lost 3 bases, with 13 bases spanning the gap. The CDR3 runs 15 residues. Per the germline V gene, CDR1 is MNHEY and CDR2 is SVGAGI. Written as DNA, the CDR3 is TGTGCCAGCAGTTACCGGTCCCCGGGGGACACTGAAGCTTTCTTT. Encoded protein: CASSYRSPGDTEAFF.

This clone has just a few counts. The chain carries TRBV28 and TRBJ2-3; TRBD2 matches 7 bases. The germline gives CDR1 MDHEN, CDR2 SYDVKM. The CDR3 extends over 16 amino acids. V dropped 7 bases and J dropped 0; count of bases not matched to a gene: 10. CDR3 sequence reads: CASTYQSGASTDTQYF. The CDR3 region has the DNA TGTGCCAGCACATACCAAAGCGGGGCTAGCACAGATACGCAGTATTTT.

This clone was found a few times. The chain couples TRBV20-1 to TRBJ2-7; D is unresolved. The CDR3 runs 11 residues. Germline V gives CDR1 DFQATT, CDR2 SNEGSKA (reference sequence). V was cut by 7 bases and J by 3 bases, with 10 bases left in between. CDR3 DNA: TGCAGTGAGAGCTACCACTACGAGCAGTACTTC. This gives the protein CSESYHYEQYF.

In its sample, this clone was seen a few times. The chain employs TRBV28 and TRBJ2-2; 8 bases map to TRBD1. Germline-derived CDR1 and CDR2 are MDHEN and SYDVKM. This CDR3 spans 15 amino acids. V lost 3 bases, J lost 6 bases, and 6 bases stayed unmatched. The CDR3: CASSLYETGAGELFF. The CDR3 nucleotides are TGTGCCAGCAGTTTGTACGAGACAGGGGCCGGGGAGCTGTTTTTT.

The CDR3 here is CASSPPWTGAPETQYF. The CDR3 DNA sequence: TGTGCCAGCTCACCACCGTGGACAGGGGCCCCGGAGACCCAGTACTTC. The chain has TRBV18 and TRBJ2-5; 9 bases fit TRBD1. The V and J ends lost 0 bases and 5 bases, in that order; junction bases with no gene match: 7. CDR1 is KGHSH and CDR2 is LQKENI in the germline V gene. The CDR3 extends over 16 amino acids.

This clone is classed as medium-sized. V and J are TRBV2 and TRBJ2-7, with D tentatively TRBD1 (5 bases). This CDR3 is built from 12 residues. The germline V gene has CDR1 SNHLY and CDR2 FYNNEI. V was trimmed by 6 bases and J by 3 bases, leaving 9 bases between them. CDR3 coding DNA: TGTGCCAGCAGGGTAGGGGTCTACGAGCAGTACTTC. Protein sequence: CASRVGVYEQYF.

The rearrangement joins TRBV9 to TRBJ1-1; D perhaps matches TRBD1 (6 bases). The CDR3 runs 15 residues. CDR1 is SGDLS and CDR2 is YYNGEE in the germline V gene. V was pared by 0 bases and J by 3 bases, with 12 bases between. The CDR3 loop is CASSVVLGGYTEAFF. CDR3 coding DNA: TGTGCCAGCAGCGTAGTTCTAGGGGGGTACACTGAAGCTTTCTTT.

As regards this clone: A junction boundary mismatches the germline segment, possibly from a read error. The rearrangement uses TRBV6-5 and TRBJ2-7; unclear D gene. The CDR3 is 12 amino acids. Per germline, CDR1 MNHEY and CDR2 SVGAGI. CDR3 DNA sequence: TGTGCCAGCAGTCAACGGGCTACACGAAGTTGCTTC. Translation: CASSQRATRSCF.

This clone is labeled as large (0.1 to 1%). The chain uses TRBV4-1 and TRBJ2-1, with 14 bases identical to TRBD2. This CDR3 contains 16 residues. V shed 1 base and J 14 bases; nucleotides not matched to a gene: 10. Germline V gene lookup returns CDR1 MGHRA and CDR2 YSYEKL. CDR3: CASSQVVGLAGGQKFF. The DNA of the CDR3 is TGCGCCAGCAGCCAAGTAGTCGGACTAGCGGGAGGCCAGAAGTTCTTC.

This clone is labeled large. The V and J genes are TRBV2 and TRBJ1-5; 7 bases are shared with TRBD1. V gave up 6 bases and J gave up 3 bases; unmatched junction bases: 5. The CDR3 length is 14 residues. The V gene's germline CDR1 is SNHLY and CDR2 FYNNEI. The CDR3 is CASRGDSPNQPQHF. The CDR3 DNA reads TGTGCCAGCAGAGGGGACAGCCCCAATCAGCCCCAGCATTTT.

A remark on this clone: Other DNA sequences from this sample encode an identical CDR3 as well. The chain carries TRBV18 and TRBJ2-5, with no clear D. The CDR3 runs 11 residues. The germline V gene has CDR1 KGHSH and CDR2 LQKENI. The V end was cut by 6 bases, the J end by 2 bases, with 4 bases between. CDR3 coding DNA: TGTGCCAGCTCGGTACAAGAGACCCAGTACTTC. Translated: CASSVQETQYF. The variable domain in full, with the rest retrieved from reference TRBV18 and TRBJ2-5, is NAGVMQNPRHLVRRRGQEARLRCSPMKGHSHVYWYRQLPEEGLKFMVYLQKENIIDESGMPKERFSAEFPKEGPSILRIQQVVRGDSAAYFCASSVQETQYFGPGTRLLVL.

V usage is TRBV28 and J usage is TRBJ2-5, with D unresolved. Trimming stripped 5 bases from V and 0 bases from J, with 22 bases between. The CDR3 is made up of 18 amino acids. Germline assignment: CDR1 MDHEN and CDR2 SYDVKM. CDR3 protein: CASSPYLGRVSYQETQYF. In DNA, the CDR3 is TGTGCCAGCAGTCCGTACTTAGGTCGGGTTTCGTACCAAGAGACCCAGTACTTC.

The chain recombines TRBV29-1 with TRBJ1-2, with a tentative D call TRBD1 (6 bases). This CDR3 has 12 amino acids. Deletions cut 3 bases from V and 4 bases from J, with 9 bases between. Germline values: CDR1 SQVTM, CDR2 ANQGSEA. In DNA form, the CDR3 reads TGCAGCGTTGATACAGGGCTCTATGGCTACACCTTC. Its protein product is CSVDTGLYGYTF.

The V gene is TRBV6-5, the J gene TRBJ1-4; D is unclear. Trimming took 10 bases from V and 0 from J, leaving 9 bases between them. The CDR3 runs 13 residues. Germline lookup yields CDR1 MNHEY and CDR2 SVGAGI. Here the CDR3 reads CATRDATNEKLFF. CDR3 bases: TGTGCCACCCGGGATGCAACTAATGAAAAACTGTTTTTT.

This clone is medium-sized. The gene calls are TRBV18 and TRBJ2-3; D unresolved. CDR1 and CDR2 (germline): KGHSH, LQKENI. The CDR3 is 11 residues long. V lost 8 bases, J lost 0 bases, and 3 bases lay in between. DNA of the CDR3: TGTGCCAGCGAAAGCACAGATACGCAGTATTTT. Its protein is CASESTDTQYF.